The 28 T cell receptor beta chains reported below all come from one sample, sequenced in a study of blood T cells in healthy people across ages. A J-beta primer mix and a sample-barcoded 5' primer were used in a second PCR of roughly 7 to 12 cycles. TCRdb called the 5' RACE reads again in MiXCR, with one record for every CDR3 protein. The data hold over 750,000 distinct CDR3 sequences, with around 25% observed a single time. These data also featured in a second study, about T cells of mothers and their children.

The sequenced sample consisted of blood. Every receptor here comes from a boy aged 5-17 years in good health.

For the CDR3, the DNA is TGTGCCAGCAGCTTAGTTGGGCACTACGAGCAGTACTTC. It yields the protein CASSLVGHYEQYF. The chain uses TRBV7-9 and TRBJ2-5; no firm D call. Judging by the DNA end, TRBJ2-7 fits better; the J call may be wrong. This CDR3 spans 13 amino acids. The germline V gene encodes CDR1 SEHNR and CDR2 FQNEAQ (reference sequence).

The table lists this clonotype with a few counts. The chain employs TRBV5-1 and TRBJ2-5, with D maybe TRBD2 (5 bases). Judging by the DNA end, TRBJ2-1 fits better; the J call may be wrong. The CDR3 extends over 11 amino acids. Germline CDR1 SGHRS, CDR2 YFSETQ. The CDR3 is CASSVAIEQFF. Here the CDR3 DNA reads TGCGCCAGCAGCGTAGCGATAGAGCAGTTCTTC.

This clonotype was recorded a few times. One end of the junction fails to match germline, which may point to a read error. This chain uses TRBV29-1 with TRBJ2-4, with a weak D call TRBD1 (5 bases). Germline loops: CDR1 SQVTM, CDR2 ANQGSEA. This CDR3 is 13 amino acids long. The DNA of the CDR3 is TGCAGCGTTCAAGACAGAGCCAAAAACATTCAGTACTTC. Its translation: CSVQDRAKNIQYF.

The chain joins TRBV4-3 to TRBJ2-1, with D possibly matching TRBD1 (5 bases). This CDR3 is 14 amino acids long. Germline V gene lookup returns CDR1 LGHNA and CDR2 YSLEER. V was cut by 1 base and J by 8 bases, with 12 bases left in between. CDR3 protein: CASSQGRGTHEQFF. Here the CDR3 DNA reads TGCGCCAGCAGCCAAGGAAGGGGAACCCATGAGCAGTTCTTC.

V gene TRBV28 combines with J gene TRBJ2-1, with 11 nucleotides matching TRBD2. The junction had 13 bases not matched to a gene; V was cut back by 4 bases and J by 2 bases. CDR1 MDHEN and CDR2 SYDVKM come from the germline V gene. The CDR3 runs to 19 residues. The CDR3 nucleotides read TGTGCCAGCAGTTCCACCCTTCCCGAACTAGCGGGGGCCTACAATGAGCAGTTCTTC. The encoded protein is CASSSTLPELAGAYNEQFF.

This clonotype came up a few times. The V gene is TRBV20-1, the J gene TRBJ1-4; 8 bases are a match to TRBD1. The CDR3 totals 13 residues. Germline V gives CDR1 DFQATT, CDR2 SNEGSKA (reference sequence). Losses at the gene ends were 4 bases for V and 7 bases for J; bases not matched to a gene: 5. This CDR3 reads CSATTGVGEKLFF. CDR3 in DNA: TGCAGTGCTACGACAGGGGTTGGTGAAAAACTGTTTTTT.

Here the CDR3 DNA reads TGTGCCAGCAGCCAACGGTGGGAAGGCCTTTATAGCAATCAGCCCCAGCATTTT. This gives the protein CASSQRWEGLYSNQPQHF. The V and J genes are TRBV3-1 and TRBJ1-5; D unclear. This CDR3 has 18 amino acids. The ends were cut back, 2 bases at V and 0 bases at J, with 17 bases in the middle. CDR1 LGHDT and CDR2 YNNKEL come from the germline V gene (reference sequence).

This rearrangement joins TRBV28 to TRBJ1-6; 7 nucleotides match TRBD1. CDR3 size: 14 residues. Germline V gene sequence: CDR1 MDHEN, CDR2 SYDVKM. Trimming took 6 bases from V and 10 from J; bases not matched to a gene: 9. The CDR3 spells CASSPHQGGSPLHF. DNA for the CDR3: TGTGCCAGCAGCCCACATCAGGGGGGATCACCCCTCCACTTT.

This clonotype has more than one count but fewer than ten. The CDR3 DNA reads TGTGCCAGCAGTTTTGGGCCAGAAGGACAAGAGACCCAGTACTTC. It codes for CASSFGPEGQETQYF. The chain links TRBV28 to TRBJ2-5; unclear D gene. Germline V gene sequence: CDR1 MDHEN, CDR2 SYDVKM. Between the trimmed V and J ends, which lost 3 bases and 2 bases, there was a span of 13 bases. The CDR3 runs 15 residues. The whole variable domain, remainder taken from reference TRBV28 and TRBJ2-5, is DVKVTQSSRYLVKRTGEKVFLECVQDMDHENMFWYRQDPGLGLRLIYFSYDVKMKEKGDIPEGYSVSREKKERFSLILESASTNQTSMYLCASSFGPEGQETQYFGPGTRLLVL.

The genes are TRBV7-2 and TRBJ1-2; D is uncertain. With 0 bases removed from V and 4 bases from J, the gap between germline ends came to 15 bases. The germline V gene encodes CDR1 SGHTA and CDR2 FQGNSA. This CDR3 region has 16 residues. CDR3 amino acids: CASSLAVERRSYGYTF. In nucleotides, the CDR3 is TGTGCCAGCAGCTTAGCGGTTGAGCGGAGGAGCTATGGCTACACCTTC.

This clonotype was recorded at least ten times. Here the CDR3 reads CASSRDRLNEQFF. CDR3 DNA sequence: TGTGCCAGCAGCCGGGACAGGCTCAATGAGCAGTTCTTC. The chain is built from TRBV3-1 and TRBJ2-1, with 8 bases fitting TRBD1. Germline V gene data show CDR1 as LGHDT and CDR2 as YNNKEL (reference sequence). The CDR3 totals 13 residues. The V and J ends lost 4 bases and 6 bases, in that order; junction bases with no gene match: 2.

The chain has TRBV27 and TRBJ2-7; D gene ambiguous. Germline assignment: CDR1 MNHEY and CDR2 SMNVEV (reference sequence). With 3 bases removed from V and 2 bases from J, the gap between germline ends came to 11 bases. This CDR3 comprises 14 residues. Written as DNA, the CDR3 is TGTGCCAGCAGTTTCGCCAGTCCGCCCTACGAGCAGTACTTC. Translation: CASSFASPPYEQYF.

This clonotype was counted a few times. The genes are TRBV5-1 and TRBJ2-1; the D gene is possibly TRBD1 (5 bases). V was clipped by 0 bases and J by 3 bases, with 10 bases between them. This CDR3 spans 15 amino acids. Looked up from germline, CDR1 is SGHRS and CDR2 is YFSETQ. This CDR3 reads CASSLEARDYNEQFF. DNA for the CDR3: TGCGCCAGCAGCTTGGAAGCCAGGGACTACAATGAGCAGTTCTTC.

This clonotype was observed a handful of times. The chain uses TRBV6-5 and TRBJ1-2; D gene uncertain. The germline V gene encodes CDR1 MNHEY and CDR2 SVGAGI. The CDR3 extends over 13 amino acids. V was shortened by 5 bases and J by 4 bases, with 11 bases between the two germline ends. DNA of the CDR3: TGTGCCAGCAGTCCCGGCCCTTCCTATGGCTACACCTTC. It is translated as CASSPGPSYGYTF.

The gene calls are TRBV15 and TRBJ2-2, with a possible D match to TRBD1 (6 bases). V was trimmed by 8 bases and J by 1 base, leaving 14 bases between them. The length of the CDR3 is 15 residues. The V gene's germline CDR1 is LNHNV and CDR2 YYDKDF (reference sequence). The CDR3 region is CATSGETLNTGELFF. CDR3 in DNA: TGTGCCACCTCAGGGGAAACCTTGAACACCGGGGAGCTGTTTTTT.

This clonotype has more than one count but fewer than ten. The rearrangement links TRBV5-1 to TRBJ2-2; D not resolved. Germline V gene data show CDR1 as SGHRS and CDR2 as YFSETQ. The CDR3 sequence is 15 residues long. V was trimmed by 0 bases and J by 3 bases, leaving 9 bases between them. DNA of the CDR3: TGCGCCAGCAGCTTGGAGGGTGCGGACACCGGGGAGCTGTTTTTT. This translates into CASSLEGADTGELFF.

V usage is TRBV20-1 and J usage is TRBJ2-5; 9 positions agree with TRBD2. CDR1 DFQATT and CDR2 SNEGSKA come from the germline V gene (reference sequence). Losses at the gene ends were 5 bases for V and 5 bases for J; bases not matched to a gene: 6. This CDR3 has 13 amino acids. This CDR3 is CSAGGLALETQYF. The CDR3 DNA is TGCAGTGCTGGGGGACTAGCTTTGGAGACCCAGTACTTC.

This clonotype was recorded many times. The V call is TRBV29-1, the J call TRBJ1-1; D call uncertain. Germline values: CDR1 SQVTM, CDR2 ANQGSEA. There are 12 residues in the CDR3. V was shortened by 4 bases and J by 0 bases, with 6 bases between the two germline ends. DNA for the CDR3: TGCAGCGTTGGAGGAATGAACACTGAAGCTTTCTTT. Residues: CSVGGMNTEAFF.

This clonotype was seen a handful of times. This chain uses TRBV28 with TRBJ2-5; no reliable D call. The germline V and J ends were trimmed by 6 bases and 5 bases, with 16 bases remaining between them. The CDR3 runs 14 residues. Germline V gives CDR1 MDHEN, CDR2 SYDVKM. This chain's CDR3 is CASSPPIVRETQYF. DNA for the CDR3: TGTGCCAGCAGCCCTCCGATTGTACGGGAGACCCAGTACTTC.

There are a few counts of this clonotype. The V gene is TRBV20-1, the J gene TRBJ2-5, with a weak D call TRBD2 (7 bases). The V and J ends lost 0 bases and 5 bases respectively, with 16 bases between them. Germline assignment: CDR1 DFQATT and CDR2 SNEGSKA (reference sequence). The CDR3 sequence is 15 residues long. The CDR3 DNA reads TGCAGTGCTAGAGATCTGTGGGGGGGCCGGGAGACCCAGTACTTC. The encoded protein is CSARDLWGGRETQYF.

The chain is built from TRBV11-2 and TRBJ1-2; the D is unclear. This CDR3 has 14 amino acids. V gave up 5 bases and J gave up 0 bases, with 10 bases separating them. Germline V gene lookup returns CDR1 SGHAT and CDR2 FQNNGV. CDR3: CASSLFLANYGYTF. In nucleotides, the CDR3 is TGTGCCAGCAGCCTATTTTTAGCTAACTATGGCTACACCTTC.

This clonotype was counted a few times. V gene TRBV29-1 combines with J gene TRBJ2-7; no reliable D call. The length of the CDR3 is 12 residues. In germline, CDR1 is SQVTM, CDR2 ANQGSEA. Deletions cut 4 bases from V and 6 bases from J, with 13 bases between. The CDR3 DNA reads TGCAGCGTTGCTCCGTCCTGGGGCGAGCAGTACTTC. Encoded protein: CSVAPSWGEQYF.

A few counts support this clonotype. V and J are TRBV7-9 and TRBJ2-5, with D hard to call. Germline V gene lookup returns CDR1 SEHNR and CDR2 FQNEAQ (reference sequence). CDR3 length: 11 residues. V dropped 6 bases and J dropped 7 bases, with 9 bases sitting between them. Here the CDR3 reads CASRIRGTQYF. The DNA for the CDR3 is TGTGCCAGCAGAATCCGAGGGACCCAGTACTTC.

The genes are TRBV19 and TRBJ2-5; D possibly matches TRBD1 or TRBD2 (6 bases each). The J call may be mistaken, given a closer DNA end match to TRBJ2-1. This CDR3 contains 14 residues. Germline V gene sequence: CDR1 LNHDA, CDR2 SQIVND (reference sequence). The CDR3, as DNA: TGTGCCAGTAGTCTTAACAGGGCGGGAAATGAGCAGTTCTTC. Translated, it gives CASSLNRAGNEQFF.

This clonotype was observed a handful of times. CDR3 DNA sequence: TGTGCCAGCAAACCCGACAGCTACGAGCAGTACTTC. Protein product: CASKPDSYEQYF. The chain employs TRBV28 and TRBJ2-7; D possibly corresponds to TRBD1 (5 bases). The CDR3 has 12 residues. Between the trimmed V and J ends, which lost 7 bases and 3 bases, there was a span of 10 bases. Germline V gene sequence: CDR1 MDHEN, CDR2 SYDVKM.

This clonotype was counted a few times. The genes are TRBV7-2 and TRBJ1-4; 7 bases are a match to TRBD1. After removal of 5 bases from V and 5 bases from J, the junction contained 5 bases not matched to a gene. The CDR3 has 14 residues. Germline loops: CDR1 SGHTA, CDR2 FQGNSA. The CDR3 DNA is TGTGCCAGCAGCCCAGGGGGACAGAATGAAAAACTGTTTTTT. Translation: CASSPGGQNEKLFF.

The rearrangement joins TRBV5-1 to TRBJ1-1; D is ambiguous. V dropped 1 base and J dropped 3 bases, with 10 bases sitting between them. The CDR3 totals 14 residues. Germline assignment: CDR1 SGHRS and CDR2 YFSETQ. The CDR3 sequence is CASSLYGDDTEAFF. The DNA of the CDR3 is TGCGCCAGCAGCTTGTATGGGGATGACACTGAAGCTTTCTTT.

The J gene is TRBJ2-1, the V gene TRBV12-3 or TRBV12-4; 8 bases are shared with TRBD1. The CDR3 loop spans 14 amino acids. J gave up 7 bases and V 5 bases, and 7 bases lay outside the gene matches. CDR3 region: CASSPGGSHNEQFF. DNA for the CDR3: TGTGCCAGCAGTCCAGGGGGCAGCCATAATGAGCAGTTCTTC.